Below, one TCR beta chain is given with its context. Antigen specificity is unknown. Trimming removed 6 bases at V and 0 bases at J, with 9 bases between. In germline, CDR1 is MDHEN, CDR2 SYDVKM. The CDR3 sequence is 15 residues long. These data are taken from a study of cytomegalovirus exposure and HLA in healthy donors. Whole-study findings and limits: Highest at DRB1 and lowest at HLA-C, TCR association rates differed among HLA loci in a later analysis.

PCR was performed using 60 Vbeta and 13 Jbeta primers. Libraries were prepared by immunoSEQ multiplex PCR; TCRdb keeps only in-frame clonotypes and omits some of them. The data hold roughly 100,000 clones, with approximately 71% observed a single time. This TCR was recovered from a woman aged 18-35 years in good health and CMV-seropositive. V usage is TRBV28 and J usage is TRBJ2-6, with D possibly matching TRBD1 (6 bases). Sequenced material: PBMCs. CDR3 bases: TGTGCCAGCAGCATAGGGGGCTCTGGGGCCAACGTCCTGACTTTC. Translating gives CASSIGGSGANVLTF.